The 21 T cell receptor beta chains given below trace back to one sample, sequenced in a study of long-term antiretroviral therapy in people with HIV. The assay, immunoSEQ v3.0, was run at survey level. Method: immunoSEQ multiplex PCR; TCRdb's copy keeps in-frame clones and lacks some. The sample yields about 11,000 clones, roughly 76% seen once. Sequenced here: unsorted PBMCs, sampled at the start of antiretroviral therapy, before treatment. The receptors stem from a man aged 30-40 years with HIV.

This chain's CDR3 is CASSFEQVAHEQYF. Written as DNA, the CDR3 is TGTGCCAGCAGCTTTGAACAGGTGGCCCACGAGCAGTACTTC. This sequence joins TRBV5-6 and TRBJ2-7; the D gene is possibly TRBD1 (5 bases). Between the trimmed V and J ends, which lost 2 bases and 5 bases, there was a span of 14 bases. Germline CDR1 SGHDT, CDR2 YYEEEE. The CDR3 contains 14 residues.

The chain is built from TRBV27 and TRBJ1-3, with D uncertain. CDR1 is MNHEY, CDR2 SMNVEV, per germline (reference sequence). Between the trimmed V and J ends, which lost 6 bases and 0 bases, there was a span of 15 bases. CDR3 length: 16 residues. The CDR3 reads CASRKMGRYSGNTIYF. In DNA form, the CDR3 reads TGTGCCAGCAGAAAGATGGGCAGATACTCTGGAAACACCATATATTTT.

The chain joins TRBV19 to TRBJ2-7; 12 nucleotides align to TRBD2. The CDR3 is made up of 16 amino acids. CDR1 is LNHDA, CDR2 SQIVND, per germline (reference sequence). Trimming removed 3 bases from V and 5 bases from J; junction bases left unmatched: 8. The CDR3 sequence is CASSILAGGPMDEQYF. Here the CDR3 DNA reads TGTGCCAGTAGTATTCTAGCGGGGGGGCCGATGGACGAGCAGTACTTC.

The CDR3 DNA is TGTGCCATCCTTCTCAGGGGGCGCGTCTATGGCTACACCTTC. This sequence encodes CAILLRGRVYGYTF. The chain links TRBV27 to TRBJ1-2; 8 bases match TRBD1. Germline-derived CDR1 and CDR2 are MNHEY and SMNVEV (reference sequence). CDR3 length: 14 amino acids. The ends lost 10 bases at V and 4 bases at J; junction bases unmatched: 11.

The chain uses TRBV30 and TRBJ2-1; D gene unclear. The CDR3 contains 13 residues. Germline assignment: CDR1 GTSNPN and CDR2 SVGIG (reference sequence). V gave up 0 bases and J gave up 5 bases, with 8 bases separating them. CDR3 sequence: CAWSVRKDNEQFF. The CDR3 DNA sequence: TGTGCCTGGAGTGTACGTAAAGACAATGAGCAGTTCTTC.

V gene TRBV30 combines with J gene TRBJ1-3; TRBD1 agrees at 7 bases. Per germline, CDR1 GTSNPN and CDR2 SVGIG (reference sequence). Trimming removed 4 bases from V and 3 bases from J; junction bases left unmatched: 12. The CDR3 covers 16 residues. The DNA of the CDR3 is TGTGCCTGGAACGGGGACAGCCAACTCGGTGGAAACACCATATATTTT. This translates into CAWNGDSQLGGNTIYF. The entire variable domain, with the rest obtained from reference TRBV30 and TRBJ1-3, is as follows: SQTIHQWPATLVQPVGSPLSLECTVEGTSNPNLYWYRQAAGRGLQLLFYSVGIGQISSEVPQNLSASRPQDRQFILSSKKLLLSDSGFYLCAWNGDSQLGGNTIYFGEGSWLTVV.

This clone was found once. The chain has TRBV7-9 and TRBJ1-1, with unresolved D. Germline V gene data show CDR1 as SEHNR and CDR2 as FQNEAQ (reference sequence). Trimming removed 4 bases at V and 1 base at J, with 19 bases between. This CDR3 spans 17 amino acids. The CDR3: CASSSDRTIWENTEAFF. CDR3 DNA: TGTGCCAGCAGCTCGGACCGCACTATTTGGGAGAACACTGAAGCTTTCTTT.

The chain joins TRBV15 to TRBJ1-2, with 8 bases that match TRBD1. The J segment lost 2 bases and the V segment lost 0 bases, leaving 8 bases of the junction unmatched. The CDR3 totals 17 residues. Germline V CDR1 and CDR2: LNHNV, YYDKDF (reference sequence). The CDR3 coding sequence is TGTGCCACCAGCAGAGATTATGAGACAGGGGTAAACTATGGCTACACCTTC. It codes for CATSRDYETGVNYGYTF.

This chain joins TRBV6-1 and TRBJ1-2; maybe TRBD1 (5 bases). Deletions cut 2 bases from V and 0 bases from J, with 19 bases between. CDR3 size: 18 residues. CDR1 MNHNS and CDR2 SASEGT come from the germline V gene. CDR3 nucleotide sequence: TGTGCCAGCAGTGAATGGTTGACTACCCGAGGGGCTAACTATGGCTACACCTTC. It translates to CASSEWLTTRGANYGYTF.

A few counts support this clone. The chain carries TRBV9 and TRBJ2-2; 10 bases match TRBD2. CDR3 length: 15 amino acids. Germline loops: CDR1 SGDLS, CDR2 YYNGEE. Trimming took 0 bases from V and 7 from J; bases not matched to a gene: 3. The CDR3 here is CASSVVTSGNGELFF. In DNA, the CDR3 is TGTGCCAGCAGCGTAGTAACTAGCGGGAACGGGGAGCTGTTTTTT. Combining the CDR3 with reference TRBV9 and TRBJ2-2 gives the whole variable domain DSGVTQTPKHLITATGQRVTLRCSPRSGDLSVYWYQQSLDQGLQFLIQYYNGEERAKGNILERFSAQQFPDLHSELNLSSLELGDSALYFCASSVVTSGNGELFFGEGSRLTVL.

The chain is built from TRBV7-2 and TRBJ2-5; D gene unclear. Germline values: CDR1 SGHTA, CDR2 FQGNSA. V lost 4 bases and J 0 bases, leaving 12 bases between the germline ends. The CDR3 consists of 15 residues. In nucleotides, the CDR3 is TGTGCCAGCAGCTCGCAAAAGAACCACCAAGAGACCCAGTACTTC. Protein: CASSSQKNHQETQYF.

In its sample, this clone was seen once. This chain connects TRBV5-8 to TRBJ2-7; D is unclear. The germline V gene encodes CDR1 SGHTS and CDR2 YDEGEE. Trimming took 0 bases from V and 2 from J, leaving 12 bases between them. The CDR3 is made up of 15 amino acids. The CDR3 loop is CASSLGDHLAYEQYF. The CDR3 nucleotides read TGTGCCAGCAGCTTGGGAGACCACCTCGCCTACGAGCAGTACTTC. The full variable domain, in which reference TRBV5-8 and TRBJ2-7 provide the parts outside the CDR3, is EAGVTQSPTHLIKTRGQQATLRCSPISGHTSVYWYQQALGLGLQFLLWYDEGEERNRGNFPPRFSGRQFPNYSSELNVNALELEDSALYLCASSLGDHLAYEQYFGPGTRLTVT.

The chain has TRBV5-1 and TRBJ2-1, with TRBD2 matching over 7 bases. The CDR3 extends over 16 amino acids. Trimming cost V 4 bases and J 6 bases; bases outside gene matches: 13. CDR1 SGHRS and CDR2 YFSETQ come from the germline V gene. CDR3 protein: CASSVTGLESRNEQFF. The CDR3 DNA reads TGCGCCAGCAGCGTCACCGGACTAGAAAGCCGCAATGAGCAGTTCTTC.

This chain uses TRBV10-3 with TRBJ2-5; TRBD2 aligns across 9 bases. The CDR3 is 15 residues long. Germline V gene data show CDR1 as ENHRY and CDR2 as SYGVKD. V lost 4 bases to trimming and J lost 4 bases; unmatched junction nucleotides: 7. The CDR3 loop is CAISAVAGAGETQYF. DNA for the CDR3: TGTGCCATCAGTGCAGTAGCGGGAGCGGGAGAGACCCAGTACTTC.

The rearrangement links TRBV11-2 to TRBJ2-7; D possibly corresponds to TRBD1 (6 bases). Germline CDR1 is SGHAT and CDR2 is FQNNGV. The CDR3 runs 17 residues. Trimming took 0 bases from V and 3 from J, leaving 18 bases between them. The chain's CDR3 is CASSLERGNGPIYEQYF. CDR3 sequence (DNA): TGTGCCAGCAGCTTAGAGAGGGGGAACGGACCGATCTACGAGCAGTACTTC.

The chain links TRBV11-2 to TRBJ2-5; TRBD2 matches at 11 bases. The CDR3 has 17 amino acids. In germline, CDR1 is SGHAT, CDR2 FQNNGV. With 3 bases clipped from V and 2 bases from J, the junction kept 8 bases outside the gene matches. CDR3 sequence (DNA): TGTGCCAGCAGCTTCACCCTGGGACTAGCGGAACAAGAGACCCAGTACTTC. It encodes CASSFTLGLAEQETQYF.

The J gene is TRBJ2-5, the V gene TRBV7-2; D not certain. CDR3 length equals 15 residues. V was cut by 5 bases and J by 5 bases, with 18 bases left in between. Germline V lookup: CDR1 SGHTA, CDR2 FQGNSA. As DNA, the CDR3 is TGTGCCAGCAGCCCCGCGCCCCTTCGGTGGGAGACCCAGTACTTC. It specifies CASSPAPLRWETQYF.

CDR3 protein: CASSPGPNTEAFF. The DNA for the CDR3 is TGTGCCAGCTCACCAGGCCCGAACACTGAAGCTTTCTTT. The chain carries TRBV18 and TRBJ1-1; D not resolved. Germline values: CDR1 KGHSH, CDR2 LQKENI. This CDR3 has 13 residues. Trimming left V 2 bases short and J 1 base short, with 5 bases between.

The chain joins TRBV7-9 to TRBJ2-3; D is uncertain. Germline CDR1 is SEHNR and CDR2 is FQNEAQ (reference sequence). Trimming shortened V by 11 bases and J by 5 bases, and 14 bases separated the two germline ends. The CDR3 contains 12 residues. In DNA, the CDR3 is TGTGCCTGCAAGGGAACACAAGATACGCAGTATTTT. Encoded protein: CACKGTQDTQYF.

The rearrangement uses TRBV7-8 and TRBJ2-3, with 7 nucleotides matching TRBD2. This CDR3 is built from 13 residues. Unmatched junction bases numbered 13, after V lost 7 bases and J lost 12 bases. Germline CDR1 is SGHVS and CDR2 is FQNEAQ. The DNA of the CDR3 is TGTGCCAGCACCGCAGGGACTACCGGGGACCAGTATTTT. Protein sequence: CASTAGTTGDQYF. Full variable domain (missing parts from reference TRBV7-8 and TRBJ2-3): GAGVSQSPRYKVAKRGQDVALRCDPISGHVSLFWYQQALGQGPEFLTYFQNEAQLDKSGLPSDRFFAERPEGSVSTLKIQRTQQEDSAVYLCASTAGTTGDQYFGPGTRLTVL.

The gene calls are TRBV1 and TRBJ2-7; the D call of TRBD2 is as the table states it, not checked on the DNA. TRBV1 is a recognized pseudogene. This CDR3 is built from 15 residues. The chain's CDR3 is CTSSPTGTRAYEQYF. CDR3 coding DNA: TGCACCAGCAGCCCAACCGGGACTAGGGCGTACGAGCAGTACTTC.